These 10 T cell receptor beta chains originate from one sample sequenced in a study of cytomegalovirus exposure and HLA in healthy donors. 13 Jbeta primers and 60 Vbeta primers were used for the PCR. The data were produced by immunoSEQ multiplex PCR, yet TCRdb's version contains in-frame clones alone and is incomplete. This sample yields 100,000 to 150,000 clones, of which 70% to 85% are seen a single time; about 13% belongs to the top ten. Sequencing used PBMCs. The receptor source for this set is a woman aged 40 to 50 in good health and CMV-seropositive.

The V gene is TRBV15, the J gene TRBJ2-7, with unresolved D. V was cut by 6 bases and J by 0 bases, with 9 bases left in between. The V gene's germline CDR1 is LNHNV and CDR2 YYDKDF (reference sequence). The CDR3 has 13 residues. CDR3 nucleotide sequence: TGTGCCACCAGTACATCGATCTCCTACGAGCAGTACTTC. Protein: CATSTSISYEQYF.

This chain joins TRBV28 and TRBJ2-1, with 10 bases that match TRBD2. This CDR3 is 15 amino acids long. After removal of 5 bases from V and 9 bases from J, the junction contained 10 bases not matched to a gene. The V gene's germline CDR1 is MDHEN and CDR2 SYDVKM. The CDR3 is CASSRSGRIQGEQFF. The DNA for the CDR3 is TGTGCCAGCAGTCGTAGCGGGAGGATTCAGGGTGAGCAGTTCTTC.

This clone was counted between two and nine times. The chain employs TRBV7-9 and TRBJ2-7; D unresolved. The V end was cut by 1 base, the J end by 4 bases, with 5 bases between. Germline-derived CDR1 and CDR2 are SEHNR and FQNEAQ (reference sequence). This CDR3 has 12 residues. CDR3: CASSLDFYEQYF. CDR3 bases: TGTGCCAGCAGCTTAGACTTTTACGAGCAGTACTTC.

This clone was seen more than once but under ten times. CDR3 nucleotides: TGTGCCAGCAGTTCCCCGGGACACCGCTCCTACGAGCAGTACTTC. Translation: CASSSPGHRSYEQYF. The chain is built from TRBV28 and TRBJ2-7; D is possibly TRBD1 (6 bases). Trimming left V 4 bases short and J 0 bases short, with 13 bases between. The length of the CDR3 is 15 residues. Germline V CDR1 and CDR2: MDHEN, SYDVKM.

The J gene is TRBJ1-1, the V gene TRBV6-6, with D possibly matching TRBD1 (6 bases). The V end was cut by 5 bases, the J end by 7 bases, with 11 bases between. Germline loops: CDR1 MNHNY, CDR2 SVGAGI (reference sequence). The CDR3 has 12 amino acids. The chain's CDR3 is CASSAQGIEAFF. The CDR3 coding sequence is TGTGCCAGCAGTGCACAGGGAATTGAAGCTTTCTTT.

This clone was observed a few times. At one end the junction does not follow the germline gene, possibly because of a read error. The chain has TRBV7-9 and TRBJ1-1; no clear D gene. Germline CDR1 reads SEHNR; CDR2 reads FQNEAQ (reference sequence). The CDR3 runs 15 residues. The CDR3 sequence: CSSSSRQFGNTEAFF. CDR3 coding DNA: TGTTCCAGCAGCTCGAGGCAATTTGGGAACACTGAAGCTTTCTTT. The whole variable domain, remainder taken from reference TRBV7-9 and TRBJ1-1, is DTGVSQNPRHKITKRGQNVTFRCDPISEHNRLYWYRQTLGQGPEFLTYFQNEAQLEKSRLLSDRFSAERPKGSFSTLEIQRTEQGDSAMYLCSSSSRQFGNTEAFFGQGTRLTVV.

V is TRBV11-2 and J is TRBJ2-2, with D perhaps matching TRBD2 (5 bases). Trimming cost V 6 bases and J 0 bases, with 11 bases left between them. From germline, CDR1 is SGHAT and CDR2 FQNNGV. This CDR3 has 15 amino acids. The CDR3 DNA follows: TGTGCCAGCAGTTCTCACGGGGCGAACACCGGGGAGCTGTTTTTT. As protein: CASSSHGANTGELFF.

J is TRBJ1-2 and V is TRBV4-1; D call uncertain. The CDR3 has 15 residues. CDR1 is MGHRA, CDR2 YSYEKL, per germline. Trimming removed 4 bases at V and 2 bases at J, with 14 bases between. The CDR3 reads CASSPREGSNYGYTF. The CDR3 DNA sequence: TGCGCCAGCAGCCCTCGGGAAGGGAGCAACTATGGCTACACCTTC.

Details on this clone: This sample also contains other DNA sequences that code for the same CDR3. DNA of the CDR3: TGCAGCGTATTCTCCGGGACAGGGGTAACCGGGGAGCTGTTTTTT. This codes for CSVFSGTGVTGELFF. The chain uses TRBV29-1 and TRBJ2-2; 10 positions match TRBD1. The trim removed 6 bases at V and 5 bases at J, leaving 9 bases unmatched. The CDR3 spans 15 residues. Germline lookup yields CDR1 SQVTM and CDR2 ANQGSEA.

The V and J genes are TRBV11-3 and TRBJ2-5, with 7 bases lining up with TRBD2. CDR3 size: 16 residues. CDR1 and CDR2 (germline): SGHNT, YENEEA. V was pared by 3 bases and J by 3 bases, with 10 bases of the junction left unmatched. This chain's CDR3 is CASSLGGVAGKETQYF. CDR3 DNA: TGTGCCAGCAGCTTGGGGGGGGTAGCGGGTAAAGAGACCCAGTACTTC. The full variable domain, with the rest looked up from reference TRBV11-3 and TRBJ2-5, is EAGVVQSPRYKIIEKKQPVAFWCNPISGHNTLYWYLQNLGQGPELLIRYENEEAVDDSQLPKDRFSAERLKGVDSTLKIQPAELGDSAVYLCASSLGGVAGKETQYFGPGTRLLVL.